This TCR beta chain derives from a study of beta chain features in type 1 diabetes. Study-wide findings and caveats: TCRB CDR3s from Type 1 diabetes patients were moderately but significantly shorter in all four CD4+ subsets.

It was via CD45RO/CCR7/CD25/CD127/CD95/CD27 that CD4+ naive, central memory, regulatory and stem cell-like memory cells were sorted. In the case of this clone: What it binds is not known.

Trimming took off 3 bases at V and 5 bases at J, with 10 bases between the two ends. Germline assignment: CDR1 SGHTA and CDR2 FQGNSA. The CDR3 extends over 13 amino acids. Expressed TCRB transcripts were sequenced, since all the RNA that had been isolated was reverse transcribed. Sequencing was performed with immunoSEQ multiplex PCR; in TCRdb, only in-frame clones are kept and a portion is missing. The data show roughly 450,000 clones, approximately 10% seen once. The material sequenced was naive CD4+ T cells from blood. This TCR was sampled from a young woman in good health. The chain joins TRBV7-2 to TRBJ2-5; D may be TRBD2 (5 bases). The CDR3 DNA reads TGTGCCAGCAGCTTCGCACTAGATGAGACCCAGTACTTC. It is translated as CASSFALDETQYF.